Described below is a single T cell receptor (beta chain) sequence and its context. Its antigen is still unknown. Base qualities were left out, and no much larger clone turns up one base away. TCRbeta CDR3 regions were amplified from genomic DNA by means of the immunoSEQ Assay, a bias-controlled multiplex PCR. The authors' analysis ran thus. The number of nucleated cells in each sample was estimated by amplification of reference gene primers within the assay. Sequence reads were collapsed and filtered to measure the absolute abundance of every unique TCRbeta CDR3 rearrangement. For each sample, productive Simpson clonality was calculated as the square root of Simpson's diversity index over productive rearrangements. The table comes from immuneACCESS by way of TCRdb, which keeps in-frame sequences with V and J called. Part of the clones is missing from these tables; in studies checked, under half for an unresolved V gene and the rest for unknown reasons. The DNA was the basis for D and trimming; V, J and clone size are from that table. The sample table holds about 99,000 clones, of which roughly 79% were seen once. The leading ten clones occupy around 4.8% of the sample.

These data originate in a study of blood T cell repertoires in COVID-19 (dated by TCRdb to 2020 to 2022). About the full investigation: The collaborator samples originated in the United States, Italy and Spain and spanned the acute and convalescent phases of COVID-19. The samples were drawn from two sources: the first 160 participants of the ongoing ImmuneRACE study, and 1,000 to 1,500 subjects contributed by 6 global collaborators. A de-identified subject ID, COVID-19 status, age in years and sex were almost always included in the sample metadata. The dataset comprised deeply sampled blood TCRbeta repertoires from subjects exposed to, actively infected with, or recovered from COVID-19. The repertoires were made available in a free public database intended to serve as a resource for research on the immune response to SARS-CoV-2. The prospective study material was composed of cDNA or gDNA derived from T cells, B-cell-depleted T cells, or PBMCs. Where available, HLA class I and class II types were taken from metadata supplied by the sample provider and were not determined by assay-based typing.

From cysteine to phenylalanine, the CDR3 is 16 amino acids long. Left in the record is the CDR3 DNA by itself, 48 bases read in frame from the first base. From V the trimming removes 0 bases and from J it removes 2 bases, while the gene matches leave 5 bases of the junction unaccounted for. The germline V gene (reference sequence) gives CDR1 as SEHNR and CDR2 as FQNEAQ. One collaborating source in Seattle enrolled patients while the patients were actively infected and followed the patients over time throughout the course of disease. The collaborating institutions used their own protocols to collect whole blood in K2EDTA tubes. For TCRbeta analysis, collaborators shipped samples in one of three forms: frozen whole blood, isolated PBMCs, or DNA extracted from either of those sample types. General findings and caveats noted by the study authors: The quantity of clinical and demographic metadata differed by source and by participant and was supplied without curation.

The source of this sequence is a man older than 75 with COVID-19, enrolled during active disease. Rearrangement joined TRBV7-9 to TRBJ2-3; 7 nucleotides in the junction match TRBD2. The sample consisted of peripheral blood. The sequence in DNA is TGTGCCAGCAGCTTAGCGCCTAGCGGAGTCACAGATACGCAGTATTTT. The translation is CASSLAPSGVTDTQYF.